This entry concerns a single TCR beta chain. CDR3 length: 15 amino acids. Germline-derived CDR1 and CDR2 are SGHDT and YYEEEE. The J segment lost 8 bases and the V segment lost 4 bases, leaving 12 bases of the junction unmatched. The data originate from a study of control samples from healthy donors and cancer patients. This table comes from immunoSEQ multiplex PCR, and its TCRdb copy is limited to in-frame clones, with some not included. There are some 65,000 clones in the sample; approximately 88% occur only once, and 2.9% lies in the top ten. The TCR was taken from a woman in her forties or fifties with lung cancer. The rearrangement joins TRBV5-6 to TRBJ2-7, with TRBD1 matching 10 bases. Material: PBMCs. CDR3 nucleotides: TGTGCCAGCAGCACCGCCGGGACAGGGGAAGGCAAGCAGTACTTC. It translates to CASSTAGTGEGKQYF.